The source of this T cell receptor beta chain is a study of shared clonotypes between healthy human individuals. In the CD4+ fraction, cells were divided into CD45RA+ naive and CD45RA-negative memory subsets. The CDR3 covers 12 residues. CDR1 and CDR2 from the germline V gene are ENHRY and SYGVKD. The ends lost 6 bases at V and 4 bases at J; junction bases unmatched: 0. Profiling relied on immunoSEQ multiplex PCR, and the TCRdb table lists in-frame clones only, not all of them. The table lists 800,000 to 1,200,000 clones, about 80% of them singletons. Remarks on this clone: At the DNA level, this CDR3 is encoded by other sequences in the same sample as well.

The sequenced material came from memory CD4+ T cells from PBMCs. Subset defined: CD45RA-negative fraction. The receptor's source is a man younger than 35 in good health. Some clones in this sample may be carry-over from other donors' samples. The chain combines TRBV10-3 with TRBJ1-2; the match to TRBD1 covers 9 bases. In nucleotides, the CDR3 is TGTGCCATCAGGGACAGGGGCTATGGCTACACCTTC. Protein product: CAIRDRGYGYTF.